Listed below are T cell receptor beta chains from one sample, sequenced in a study of T cells in Graves' hyperthyroidism and ophthalmopathy. TCRdb analysed the multiplex PCR reads with MiXCR anew, one entry per CDR3 protein. The sample lists fewer than 300,000 distinct CDR3 sequences, 20% to 25% occurring once. The specimen was blood. The receptors come from a man aged 35 to 55 with Graves' hyperthyroidism that later progressed to Graves' ophthalmopathy. The conserved cysteine and the conserved F or W are not part of the CDR3 here. Fields, in order: V gene, J gene, CDR3 protein.

V: TRBV12-3/TRBV12-4; J: TRBJ1-1; CDR3: ASSLMGGGITEAF
V: TRBV6-1; J: TRBJ2-4; CDR3: ASSPPGQRNIQY
V: TRBV11-1; J: TRBJ2-5; CDR3: ASSHGTSGSWWEETQY
V: TRBV6-5; J: TRBJ1-1; CDR3: ASSYSGRATEAF
V: TRBV11-2; J: TRBJ2-7; CDR3: ASSRAHYEQY
V: TRBV5-1; J: TRBJ1-5; CDR3: AGSPSSDSNQPQH
V: TRBV7-8; J: TRBJ2-4; CDR3: ASSLGPGGPRENIQY
V: TRBV2; J: TRBJ2-5; CDR3: ASSEASGSETQY
V: TRBV30; J: TRBJ1-1; CDR3: AWSEGRRTEAF
V: TRBV20-1; J: TRBJ2-7; CDR3: SAGGHTSYEQY
V: TRBV11-2; J: TRBJ1-1; CDR3: ASSSGAAEAF
V: TRBV7-9; J: TRBJ2-5; CDR3: ASSFPKAGGKETQY
V: TRBV5-1; J: TRBJ1-2; CDR3: ASSLAQGINYGYT
V: TRBV2; J: TRBJ2-7; CDR3: ASAGTYEQY
V: TRBV20-1; J: TRBJ2-7; CDR3: SARDGTLSSYEQY
V: TRBV6-1; J: TRBJ2-2; CDR3: ASRESGQSGELF
V: TRBV20-1; J: TRBJ2-5; CDR3: SARRIRTDQETQY
V: TRBV27; J: TRBJ2-5; CDR3: ASSPDTQETQY
V: TRBV5-1; J: TRBJ2-2; CDR3: ASSFKALVNTGELF
V: TRBV11-2; J: TRBJ2-5; CDR3: ASSLLGRETQY
V: TRBV29-1; J: TRBJ1-5; CDR3: SVVTRSDQPQH
V: TRBV30; J: TRBJ1-1; CDR3: AWSEMNTEAF
V: TRBV12-3/TRBV12-4; J: TRBJ1-6; CDR3: ASSLGREYNSPLH
V: TRBV6-2/TRBV6-3; J: TRBJ2-7; CDR3: ASKGRPYEQY
V: TRBV6-5; J: TRBJ2-7; CDR3: ASRYGLAGRGEQY